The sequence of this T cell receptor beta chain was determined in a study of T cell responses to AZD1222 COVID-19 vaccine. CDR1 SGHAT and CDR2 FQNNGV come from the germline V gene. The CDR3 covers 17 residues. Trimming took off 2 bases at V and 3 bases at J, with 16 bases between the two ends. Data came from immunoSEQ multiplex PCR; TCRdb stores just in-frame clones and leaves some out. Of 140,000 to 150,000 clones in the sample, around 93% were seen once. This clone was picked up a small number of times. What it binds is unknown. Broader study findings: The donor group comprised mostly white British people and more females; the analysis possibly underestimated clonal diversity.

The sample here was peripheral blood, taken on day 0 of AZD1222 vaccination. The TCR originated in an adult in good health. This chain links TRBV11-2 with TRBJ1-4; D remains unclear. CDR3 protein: CASSLRETALANEKLFF. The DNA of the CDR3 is TGTGCCAGCAGCTTACGCGAAACAGCGCTGGCTAATGAAAAACTGTTTTTT.